This TCR beta chain was sequenced in a study of blood T cell repertoires in COVID-19. Germline V gene sequence: CDR1 SGHAT, CDR2 FQNNGV. The length of the CDR3 is 15 residues. Trimming removed 3 bases from V and 0 bases from J, with 11 bases in between. Libraries were prepared by immunoSEQ multiplex PCR; TCRdb keeps only in-frame clonotypes and omits some of them. The data contain hundreds of thousands of clones, 80% to 90% of them singletons. This chain connects TRBV11-2 to TRBJ2-5, with D possibly TRBD2 on 5 matching bases. This receptor was taken from a woman in her thirties or forties with acute COVID-19. The sequencing sample was made of PBMCs or T cells enriched from blood (not recorded which). CDR3 sequence reads: CASSFGTGNQETQYF. The CDR3 region has the DNA TGTGCCAGCAGCTTTGGAACGGGGAACCAAGAGACCCAGTACTTC.